The 7 T cell receptor beta chains below all came from one sample that was sequenced in a study of low-dose radiotherapy and immunotherapy resistance in tumors. As to time point: after trial treatment. Treatment reported: LDRT plus nivolumab, ipilimumab, low-dose cyclophosphamide and aspirin (RACIN trial). Primers targeting TRAV and TRBV primed first-strand cDNA, covering alpha and beta chains. The TCRs were subjected to amplification over about 19 PCR cycles employing a constant-region primer in conjunction with a V-primer adapter. A single record per CDR3 protein comes from TCRdb applying MiXCR to the reads. Of about 100,000 distinct CDR3 sequences listed, roughly 20% are singletons. The sequencing used PBMCs, collected after low-dose radiotherapy plus immunotherapy. The receptors were sampled from a male donor with prostate cancer.

At least ten counts were recorded for this clonotype. The chain recombines TRBV5-1 with TRBJ2-5; no firm D call. Germline assignment: CDR1 SGHRS and CDR2 YFSETQ. V dropped 2 bases and J dropped 3 bases, with 20 bases sitting between them. The CDR3 contains 17 residues. The CDR3 protein is CASSLIGQGPAKETQYF. DNA for the CDR3: TGCGCCAGCAGCTTAATCGGCCAAGGACCTGCCAAAGAGACCCAGTACTTC. The complete variable domain, with remaining parts taken from reference TRBV5-1 and TRBJ2-5, reads KAGVTQTPRYLIKTRGQQVTLSCSPISGHRSVSWYQQTPGQGLQFLFEYFSETQRNKGNFPGRFSGRQFSNSRSEMNVSTLELGDSALYLCASSLIGQGPAKETQYFGPGTRLLVL.

This clonotype has a count of ten or more. The gene calls are TRBV10-3 and TRBJ1-5; 10 bases agree with TRBD1. The germline gives CDR1 ENHRY, CDR2 SYGVKD. The CDR3 covers 14 residues. V dropped 8 bases and J dropped 4; count of bases not matched to a gene: 5. The CDR3 protein is CAIGTGDGNQPQHF. The CDR3 nucleotides read TGTGCCATCGGGACAGGGGATGGAAATCAGCCCCAGCATTTT.

This clonotype was observed at least ten times. This chain joins TRBV5-4 and TRBJ1-4; unclear D gene. V was trimmed by 3 bases and J by 8 bases, leaving 20 bases between them. This CDR3 has 16 residues. Looked up from germline, CDR1 is SGHNT and CDR2 is YYREEE (reference sequence). The CDR3: CASSSGEGAIGEKLFF. The CDR3 coding sequence is TGTGCCAGCAGCTCCGGGGAGGGAGCGATCGGGGAAAAACTGTTTTTT.

This clonotype was counted a few times. This chain connects TRBV29-1 to TRBJ1-1; D is perhaps TRBD1 (6 bases). Germline CDR1 SQVTM, CDR2 ANQGSEA. The CDR3 runs to 11 residues. V was cut by 4 bases and J by 11 bases, with 14 bases left in between. The CDR3 is CSVGYRDDAFF. CDR3 nucleotides: TGCAGCGTTGGATACAGGGACGACGCTTTCTTT.

Many counts were recorded for this clonotype. This chain uses TRBV11-2 with TRBJ2-5, with 7 bases lining up with TRBD2. The CDR3 totals 15 residues. Germline V gene lookup returns CDR1 SGHAT and CDR2 FQNNGV. Trimming cost V 6 bases and J 5 bases; bases outside gene matches: 12. As DNA, the CDR3 is TGTGCCAGCAGTTCCCAGCGGGGCCGGGGGGAGACCCAGTACTTC. This encodes CASSSQRGRGETQYF.

As for this clonotype: A read error is the likely source, as a far larger clone sits one nucleotide away. The CDR3 loop is CASSAGGGNEQFF. The DNA of the CDR3 is TGTGCCAGCAGTGCGGGGGGAGGGAATGAGCAGTTCTTC. The chain recombines TRBV6-8 with TRBJ2-1, with 8 nucleotides matching TRBD2. The CDR3 covers 13 residues. CDR1 is MNHGY and CDR2 is SAAAGT in the germline V gene. J gave up 7 bases and V 5 bases, and 4 bases lay outside the gene matches.

This clonotype has ten or more counts. The chain employs TRBV18 and TRBJ2-1; maybe TRBD2 (6 bases). The CDR3 loop spans 19 amino acids. CDR1 KGHSH and CDR2 LQKENI come from the germline V gene. Trimming stripped 5 bases from V and 5 bases from J, with 28 bases between. CDR3 amino acids: CASSWVLRGSPHSNNEQFF. In DNA, the CDR3 is TGTGCCAGCTCATGGGTTTTGCGGGGCTCCCCCCATTCGAACAATGAGCAGTTCTTC.